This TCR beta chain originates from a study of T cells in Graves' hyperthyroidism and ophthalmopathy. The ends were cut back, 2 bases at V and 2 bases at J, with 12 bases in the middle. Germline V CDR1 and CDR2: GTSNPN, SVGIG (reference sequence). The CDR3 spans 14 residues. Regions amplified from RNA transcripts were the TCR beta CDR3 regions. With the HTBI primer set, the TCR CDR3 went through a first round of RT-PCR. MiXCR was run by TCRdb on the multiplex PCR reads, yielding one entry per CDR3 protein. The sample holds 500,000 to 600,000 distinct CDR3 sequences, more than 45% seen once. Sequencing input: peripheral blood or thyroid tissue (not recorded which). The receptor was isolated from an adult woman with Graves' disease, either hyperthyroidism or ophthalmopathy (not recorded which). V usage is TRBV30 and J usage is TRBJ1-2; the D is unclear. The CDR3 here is CAWSPLDGNYGYTF. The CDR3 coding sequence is TGTGCCTGGAGTCCACTAGACGGAAACTATGGCTACACCTTC.